This TCR beta chain stems from a study of chemoradiotherapy in HPV16-positive cancers (dated by TCRdb to between 2021 and 2024). Regarding the research as a whole: Candidate HPV-specific T-cell clones and common TCR motifs were defined by functional T-cell assays performed on cells from a couple of HPV16-positive patients. The study asked whether T-cell immunity to the HPV oncoproteins E6 and E7 changes during chemoradiotherapy and whether this immunity affects survival. The candidate HPV-specific TCRs and motifs were then tracked in TCR repertoires from 80 to 95 patients with HPV-related cancers.

The paper as a whole reports these results and caveats: The survival association was reported for HPV16-positive patients, and the functional definition of HPV-specific T cells was derived from only a couple of HPV16-positive patients. Among HPV16-positive patients, expansion of HPV-responsive T cells during chemoradiotherapy was associated with better recurrence-free survival. Expansion of candidate HPV-specific clones and E7-related TCR motifs was observed in the tumor microenvironment during treatment, whereas no such expansion was observed for non-HPV-specific T cells.

With regard to this clone: No cognate antigen has been identified for it. No much larger clonotype is one base removed from it; base qualities were not supplied.

Library prep was done by the immunoSEQ multiplex PCR assay. Entries here come from immuneACCESS through TCRdb and include only in-frame sequences with V and J called. Some clones fail to appear in such tables; in the studies checked, an unresolved V gene covers under half of the shortfall, and the cause of the remainder is unknown. This sample is represented by under 35,000 clones; nearly 95% of them were singletons. Around 17% of the sample is in the top ten clones. Repertoires were sampled repeatedly over the course of chemoradiotherapy so that clonal expansion in the tumor microenvironment could be followed. The germline V gene (reference sequence) sets CDR1 to SGHNT and CDR2 to YYREEE. Trimming at the junction amounts to 4 bases on V and 1 base on J, and the germline ends lie 9 bases apart. The CDR3 numbers 13 residues from cysteine through phenylalanine. Only CDR3 DNA is held: 39 bases, read in frame from base 1.

The material sequenced was blood, taken from a patient who underwent chemoradiotherapy. This sequence originates from a human donor with HPV-associated anogenital cancer. Recombination linked TRBV5-4 to TRBJ2-7; the D region is possibly TRBD1 or TRBD2, each matching across 5 bases. The sequenced DNA: TGTGCCAGCAGCCGGGACCCTTCCTACGAGCAGTACTTC. This codes for CASSRDPSYEQYF. The reference TRBV5-4 and TRBJ2-7 proteins fill in what lies around the CDR3, so the full variable domain reads ETGVTQSPTHLIKTRGQQVTLRCSSQSGHNTVSWYQQALGQGPQFIFQYYREEENGRGNFPPRFSGLQFPNYSSELNVNALELDDSALYLCASSRDPSYEQYFGPGTRLTVT.